These T cell receptor beta chains were read from a single sample in a study of blood T cells in healthy people across ages. TCRdb re-called the 5' RACE reads through MiXCR, storing one row per CDR3 protein. The data show hundreds of thousands of distinct CDR3 sequences, roughly 44% seen once. Sequencing used blood. These receptors originate from a man aged 55 to 70 in good health. Both conserved end residues are part of each CDR3.

J gene,V gene,CDR3 protein
TRBJ1-4,TRBV29-1,CSVERAREGEKLFF
TRBJ1-2,TRBV9,CASSVESGSGYNYGYTF
TRBJ2-1,TRBV27,CASSLAGRSYNEQFF
TRBJ1-1,TRBV5-1,CASSSGAEFVAFF
TRBJ1-2,TRBV5-1,CASSGNIDYGYTF
TRBJ1-5,TRBV28,CASCKGFQPQHF
TRBJ2-1,TRBV4-3,CASSLESWTNSYNEQFF
NA,TRBV14,CASSQDAGAVWVEQYF
TRBJ1-2,TRBV7-2,CASSPRFSPLGYTF
TRBJ1-4,TRBV13,CASRLTRGVANEKLFF
TRBJ1-4,TRBV6-5,CASAGGINEKLFF
TRBJ2-7,TRBV7-2,CASSLVGRHEQYF
TRBJ1-2,TRBV28,CASSLASGGQYGYTF